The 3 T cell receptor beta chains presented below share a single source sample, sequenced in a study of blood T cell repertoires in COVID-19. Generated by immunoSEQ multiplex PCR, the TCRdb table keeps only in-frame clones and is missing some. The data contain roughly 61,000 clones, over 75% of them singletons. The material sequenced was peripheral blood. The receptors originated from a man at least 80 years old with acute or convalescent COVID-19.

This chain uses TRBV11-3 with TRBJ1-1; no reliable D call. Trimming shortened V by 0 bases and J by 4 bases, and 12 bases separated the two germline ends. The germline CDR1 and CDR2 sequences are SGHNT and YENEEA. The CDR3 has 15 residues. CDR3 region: CASSLDGSVGTEAFF. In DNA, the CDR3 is TGTGCCAGCAGCTTAGATGGTAGCGTGGGCACTGAAGCTTTCTTT.

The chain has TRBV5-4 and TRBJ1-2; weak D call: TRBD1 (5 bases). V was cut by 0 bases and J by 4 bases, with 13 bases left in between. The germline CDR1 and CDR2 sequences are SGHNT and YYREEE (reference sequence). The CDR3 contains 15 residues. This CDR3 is CASSLEAGRIYGYTF. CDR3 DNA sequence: TGTGCCAGCAGCTTGGAGGCGGGGCGGATCTATGGCTACACCTTC.

The CDR3 loop reads CASSLRAIPSSYNEQFF. In DNA form, the CDR3 reads TGTGCCAGCAGCCTCCGAGCCATTCCTAGCTCCTACAATGAGCAGTTCTTC. This sequence joins TRBV11-3 and TRBJ2-1; no reliable D call. CDR1 is SGHNT, CDR2 YENEEA, per germline. The CDR3 runs 17 residues. Deletions cut 5 bases from V and 0 bases from J, with 17 bases between. Filled out from reference TRBV11-3 and TRBJ2-1, the complete variable domain reads EAGVVQSPRYKIIEKKQPVAFWCNPISGHNTLYWYLQNLGQGPELLIRYENEEAVDDSQLPKDRFSAERLKGVDSTLKIQPAELGDSAVYLCASSLRAIPSSYNEQFFGPGTRLTVL.